These 10 T cell receptor beta chains share one sample of origin, sequenced in a study of Tregs in tolerant kidney transplant recipients. The table came from immunoSEQ multiplex PCR; TCRdb's copy has only in-frame clones and leaves some out. The sample includes about 52,000 clones. The sequences come from CD4+ T cells from blood, collected before the transplant. The receptors were gathered from a human donor who received a combined kidney and bone marrow transplant.

To note about this clone: From the germline J gene comes the end of the CDR3, since the read stops 3 residues before it. The chain links TRBV20-1 to TRBJ2-2, with D possibly being TRBD2 (6 bases). In germline, CDR1 is DFQATT, CDR2 SNEGSKA (reference sequence). This CDR3 spans 13 amino acids. V was cut by 5 bases and J by 5 bases, with 12 bases left in between. CDR3 DNA (partial): TGCAGTGCTGGTAGACTAGAAACCGGGGAG. It is translated as CSAGRLETGE. The CDR3 reads in full as CSAGRLETGELFF.

Comments on this clone: The sequence runs out 3 residues before the end of the CDR3; the remainder is reconstructed from the germline J gene. This chain uses TRBV7-9 with TRBJ1-4; TRBD1 is a possible D gene (6 bases). The V end was cut by 1 base, the J end by 7 bases, with 13 bases between. The CDR3 loop spans 15 amino acids. Germline CDR1 is SEHNR and CDR2 is FQNEAQ (reference sequence). The covered CDR3 bases are TGTGCCAGCAGCTTAGAAGGCAGGGGCGGTGAAAAA. This encodes CASSLEGRGGEK. The entire CDR3 protein is CASSLEGRGGEKLFF.

Worth noting for this clone: The CDR3 is cut off 3 residues early in the read; its end comes from the germline J gene. The chain has TRBV20-1 and TRBJ1-2, with 8 positions matching TRBD1. J gave up 2 bases and V 2 bases, and 1 base lay outside the gene matches. CDR1 DFQATT and CDR2 SNEGSKA come from the germline V gene (reference sequence). The CDR3 is made up of 13 amino acids. The CDR3 is CSARQGANYGYTF. The covered CDR3 bases are TGCAGTGCTAGACAGGGGGCGAACTATGGC.

Remarks on this clone: Read coverage stops 3 residues before the CDR3 terminus; the germline J gene supplies the remainder. The chain carries TRBV13 and TRBJ2-3, with D perhaps TRBD1 (5 bases). Germline-derived CDR1 and CDR2 are PRHDT and FYEKMQ (reference sequence). There are 17 residues in the CDR3. Deletions cut 2 bases from V and 0 bases from J, with 15 bases between. The CDR3 DNA, read in part, is TGTGCCAGCAGCTTAAGGGGTGTGGGTCCCAGCACAGATACG. This sequence encodes CASSLRGVGPSTDT. The entire CDR3 protein reads CASSLRGVGPSTDTQYF.

Remarks on this clone: Read data end 3 residues before the CDR3 end; the end is taken from the germline J gene. This chain joins TRBV7-9 and TRBJ1-1, with 9 bases matching TRBD1. Germline V gives CDR1 SEHNR, CDR2 FQNEAQ (reference sequence). CDR3 size: 13 residues. Trimming took 1 base from V and 7 from J; bases not matched to a gene: 1. The CDR3 sequence is CASSLGGQGEAFF. CDR3 DNA, as far as it was read: TGTGCCAGCAGCTTAGGGGGACAGGGTGAA.

To note about this clone: The CDR3 end is not reached by the read, which stops 3 residues before it; the germline J gene fills it in. This chain connects TRBV19 to TRBJ1-2; 9 bases are shared with TRBD1. This CDR3 comprises 19 residues. V lost 1 base and J lost 4; bases outside the gene matches: 16. Germline V gives CDR1 LNHDA, CDR2 SQIVND (reference sequence). The sequenced part of the CDR3 DNA is TGTGCCAGTAGTATAGCCCCGGACAGGGGAGGCCCTCAATTCTATGGC. It codes for CASSIAPDRGGPQFYG. The CDR3, in full, reads CASSIAPDRGGPQFYGYTF. Supplemented by reference TRBV19 and TRBJ1-2, the full variable domain reads DGGITQSPKYLFRKEGQNVTLSCEQNLNHDAMYWYRQDPGQGLRLIYYSQIVNDFQKGDIAEGYSVSREKKESFPLTVTSAQKNPTAFYLCASSIAPDRGGPQFYGYTFGSGTRLTVV.

Notes on this clone: The read terminates 3 residues before the CDR3 end, so the remaining end is supplied by the germline J gene. The rearrangement uses TRBV7-2 and TRBJ1-1; no firm D call. Germline values: CDR1 SGHTA, CDR2 FQGNSA. CDR3 size: 13 residues. Incomplete CDR3 DNA: TGTGCCAGCAGCTTAGCGCTAAACTCGCAA. Translating it yields CASSLALNSQ. The entire CDR3 reads CASSLALNSQAFF.

Note on this clone: The CDR3 end falls 3 residues outside the read, so it is completed with the germline J gene. V is TRBV20-1 and J is TRBJ2-3; 12 positions match TRBD2. The V segment lost 8 bases and the J segment 5 bases; nucleotides outside the gene matches: 5. The length of the CDR3 is 13 residues. Per germline, CDR1 DFQATT and CDR2 SNEGSKA (reference sequence). The sequenced CDR3 bases are TGCAGTCTAGCGGGGGGGCGTGAAGATACG. Protein sequence: CSLAGGREDT. The whole CDR3 is CSLAGGREDTQYF.

About this clone: The read ends 3 residues shy of where the CDR3 ends; the end is completed using the germline J gene. The chain has TRBV5-8 and TRBJ1-3; 8 bases agree with TRBD1. With 1 base clipped from V and 3 bases from J, the junction kept 3 bases outside the gene matches. In germline, CDR1 is SGHTS, CDR2 YDEGEE. The CDR3 loop spans 15 amino acids. Incomplete CDR3 DNA: TGTGCCAGCAGCTTGCAGGGGGCGTATGGAAACACC. Amino acids: CASSLQGAYGNT. The complete CDR3 reads CASSLQGAYGNTIYF.

Comments on this clone: The sequence runs out 3 residues before the end of the CDR3; the remainder is reconstructed from the germline J gene. This sample includes further DNA sequences coding for the same CDR3. This chain joins TRBV18 and TRBJ2-5; 9 positions agree with TRBD1. Germline CDR1 and CDR2: KGHSH and LQKENI. CDR3 length equals 13 residues. Trimming at V came to 6 bases and at J to 3 bases, leaving 2 bases not matched to a gene. CDR3 DNA (partial): TGTGCCAGCTCCCGGGACAGGGAAGAGACC. Translation gives CASSRDREET. The CDR3 as a whole reads CASSRDREETQYF.